The source of this T cell receptor beta chain is a study of blood T cell repertoires in COVID-19. At the level of the study: T cells, B-cell-depleted T cells, or PBMCs provided the cDNA or gDNA that served as material.

The ends were cut back, 7 bases at V and 0 bases at J, with 10 bases in the middle. The CDR3 has 13 residues. In germline, CDR1 is SGDLS, CDR2 YYNGEE. How the authors handled the data: Nucleated cell counts were estimated from reference gene primer amplification. Profiling relied on immunoSEQ multiplex PCR, and the TCRdb table lists in-frame clones only, not all of them. The V and J calls and the clone size are those of that table, but D and trimming were determined from the DNA. This sample carries 92,000 or so clones, around 72% of them seen once, and the ten largest clones take over 13%. This clone was observed a few times.

The specimen sequenced was peripheral blood. V and J are TRBV9 and TRBJ1-2; D ambiguous. This receptor was taken from a woman of 80 years or more with acute or convalescent COVID-19. CDR3 residues: CASGRPPNYGYTF. CDR3 nucleotides: TGTGCCAGCGGGAGACCCCCTAACTATGGCTACACCTTC.